The 19 T cell receptor beta chains in this list originate from one sample, sequenced in a study of cytomegalovirus exposure and HLA in healthy donors. Sequencing used immunoSEQ multiplex PCR; TCRdb keeps in-frame clones, though not all of them. The data contain 100,000 to 150,000 clones, approximately 94% of them singletons. The sequencing input was PBMCs. These receptors were taken from a woman younger than 35 in good health and CMV-seronegative.

The chain combines TRBV5-6 with TRBJ1-2; 11 nucleotides line up with TRBD1. This CDR3 contains 15 residues. CDR1 is SGHDT, CDR2 YYEEEE, per germline. V shed 4 bases and J 8 bases; nucleotides not matched to a gene: 10. The CDR3 reads CASSPSGQGVYGYTF. The CDR3 nucleotides are TGTGCCAGCAGCCCCTCGGGACAGGGGGTATACGGCTACACCTTC. Together with reference TRBV5-6 and TRBJ1-2, the CDR3 gives the full variable domain: DAGVTQSPTHLIKTRGQQVTLRCSPKSGHDTVSWYQQALGQGPQFIFQYYEEEERQRGNFPDRFSGHQFPNYSSELNVNALLLGDSALYLCASSPSGQGVYGYTFGSGTRLTVV.

For this clone: The junction departs from germline at one end; a sequencing error may be responsible. V and J are TRBV7-2 and TRBJ1-2; D gene uncertain. The CDR3 consists of 12 residues. The germline V gene has CDR1 SGHTA and CDR2 FQGNSA. The CDR3 DNA reads TGTGCCAGCAGTTTAGGGAGCTATGGCTACACCTTC. Translated: CASSLGSYGYTF.

V is TRBV6-1 and J is TRBJ1-1; D remains unclear. The germline V gene has CDR1 MNHNS and CDR2 SASEGT. Trimming stripped 4 bases from V and 4 bases from J, with 10 bases between. The CDR3 has 13 residues. The CDR3 region has the DNA TGTGCCAGCAGTGCCTACCGGAGCACTGAAGCTTTCTTT. It encodes CASSAYRSTEAFF.

This rearrangement joins TRBV2 to TRBJ1-2, with D possibly being TRBD1 (6 bases). Germline-derived CDR1 and CDR2 are SNHLY and FYNNEI. Trimming stripped 4 bases from V and 3 bases from J, with 12 bases between. The CDR3 extends over 14 amino acids. CDR3 DNA: TGTGCCAGCAGTGGGTTGAAGGGGGACTATGGCTACACCTTC. Residues: CASSGLKGDYGYTF.

This chain connects TRBV5-1 to TRBJ2-5; D remains ambiguous. This CDR3 has 13 residues. Per germline, CDR1 SGHRS and CDR2 YFSETQ. V dropped 1 base and J dropped 5 bases, with 9 bases sitting between them. This CDR3 reads CASSLTGSETQYF. Written as DNA, the CDR3 is TGCGCCAGCAGCTTGACTGGTAGCGAGACCCAGTACTTC.

The chain combines TRBV5-1 with TRBJ2-5; D is ambiguous. The CDR3 is 13 amino acids. V lost 1 base, J lost 7 bases, and 11 bases lay in between. Germline values: CDR1 SGHRS, CDR2 YFSETQ. The CDR3 DNA reads as TGCGCCAGCAGCTTGAGTGAGCCGGGGACCCAGTACTTC. It translates to CASSLSEPGTQYF.

The chain combines TRBV6-1 with TRBJ1-5, with TRBD1 matching 7 bases. CDR1 is MNHNS and CDR2 is SASEGT in the germline V gene. V lost 6 bases, J lost 1 base, and 6 bases stayed unmatched. The CDR3 has 15 residues. In DNA form, the CDR3 reads TGTGCCAGCAGGGGGACAGAGTTCAGCAATCAGCCCCAGCATTTT. This translates into CASRGTEFSNQPQHF.

DNA for the CDR3: TGTGCCGCCGGACAGGGGGAGCAGCCCCAGCATTTT. Translating gives CAAGQGEQPQHF. The chain joins TRBV10-3 to TRBJ1-5; the match to TRBD1 covers 10 bases. V lost 11 bases, J lost 7 bases, and 5 bases stayed unmatched. CDR1 is ENHRY and CDR2 is SYGVKD in the germline V gene. The CDR3 has 12 amino acids.

The chain joins TRBV7-3 to TRBJ1-1; TRBD1 agrees at 8 bases. Germline-derived CDR1 and CDR2 are SGHTA and FQGTGA. This CDR3 contains 15 residues. Trimming took 0 bases from V and 4 from J; bases not matched to a gene: 4. CDR3 DNA: TGTGCCAGCAGCTTAACGCCAACAGGGGGCACTGAAGCTTTCTTT. This sequence encodes CASSLTPTGGTEAFF. The whole variable domain, remainder taken from reference TRBV7-3 and TRBJ1-1, is GAGVSQTPSNKVTEKGKYVELRCDPISGHTALYWYRQSLGQGPEFLIYFQGTGAADDSGLPNDRFFAVRPEGSVSTLKIQRTERGDSAVYLCASSLTPTGGTEAFFGQGTRLTVV.

This chain connects TRBV29-1 to TRBJ2-1; 8 nucleotides align to TRBD1. The J segment lost 0 bases and the V segment lost 7 bases, leaving 2 bases of the junction unmatched. CDR1 is SQVTM, CDR2 ANQGSEA, per germline. This CDR3 is 13 amino acids long. The CDR3 sequence is CSGTGISYNEQFF. The CDR3 DNA is TGCAGCGGGACAGGGATCTCCTACAATGAGCAGTTCTTC.

In DNA, the CDR3 is TGTGCCAGCGCGAACAGGGGGACAGATACGCAGTATTTT. The encoded protein is CASANRGTDTQYF. This chain connects TRBV5-4 to TRBJ2-3; TRBD1 aligns across 8 bases. There are 13 residues in the CDR3. With V trimmed by 7 bases and J by 3 bases, 4 bases remained unmatched. Per germline, CDR1 SGHNT and CDR2 YYREEE (reference sequence).

In its sample, this clone was seen once. This chain joins TRBV9 and TRBJ2-3; 7 bases map to TRBD2. CDR1 is SGDLS, CDR2 YYNGEE, per germline. The CDR3 is made up of 15 amino acids. The ends lost 4 bases at V and 6 bases at J; junction bases unmatched: 11. The CDR3 DNA reads TGTGCCAGCAGCCGAATGGGAGGGGTCGGGGATACGCAGTATTTT. It encodes CASSRMGGVGDTQYF.

This clone was counted only a few times. The chain combines TRBV6-6 with TRBJ2-1; D is unclear. Trimming stripped 7 bases from V and 0 bases from J, with 10 bases between. The germline V gene has CDR1 MNHNY and CDR2 SVGAGI (reference sequence). The length of the CDR3 is 14 residues. CDR3 in amino acids: CASTPESSYNEQFF. The CDR3 bases are TGTGCCAGCACCCCCGAGAGCTCCTACAATGAGCAGTTCTTC.

The V gene is TRBV5-1, the J gene TRBJ2-1, with 11 bases aligning to TRBD2. Looked up from germline, CDR1 is SGHRS and CDR2 is YFSETQ. The CDR3 runs 20 residues. With 3 bases clipped from V and 9 bases from J, the junction kept 23 bases outside the gene matches. Here the CDR3 reads CASSYVSFFSTSGRVGEQFF. The CDR3 nucleotides are TGCGCCAGCAGCTATGTAAGCTTCTTTAGTACTAGCGGGAGAGTCGGTGAGCAGTTCTTC.

This chain joins TRBV28 and TRBJ2-7, with D possibly being TRBD2 (6 bases). The V gene lost 6 bases and the J gene lost 6 bases, with 24 bases spanning the gap. This CDR3 contains 16 residues. Germline CDR1 is MDHEN and CDR2 is SYDVKM. The CDR3: CASSTPTSAWRGEQYF. CDR3 nucleotide sequence: TGTGCCAGCAGCACTCCTACCAGCGCTTGGAGGGGCGAGCAGTACTTC.

This rearrangement joins TRBV6-6 to TRBJ2-3; 9 bases match TRBD1. The J segment lost 5 bases and the V segment lost 6 bases, leaving 6 bases of the junction unmatched. The CDR3 length is 14 residues. Germline V gene data show CDR1 as MNHNY and CDR2 as SVGAGI (reference sequence). This CDR3 is CASRRDREGDTQYF. CDR3 DNA: TGTGCCAGCAGACGGGACAGGGAAGGAGATACGCAGTATTTT.

The sample holds one count of this clone. CDR3 in DNA: TGCGCCAGCAGCCCTCGCCGGGGGGTGAACACTGAAGCTTTCTTT. This translates into CASSPRRGVNTEAFF. V and J are TRBV4-1 and TRBJ1-1; perhaps TRBD1 as D (5 bases). The germline V gene encodes CDR1 MGHRA and CDR2 YSYEKL. There are 15 residues in the CDR3. V lost 4 bases to trimming and J lost 0 bases, with 12 bases between them.

The chain recombines TRBV28 with TRBJ1-6; D perhaps matches TRBD1 (6 bases). Germline values: CDR1 MDHEN, CDR2 SYDVKM. The CDR3 covers 19 residues. V was cut by 9 bases and J by 0 bases, with 24 bases left in between. CDR3 coding DNA: TGTGCCAGTGACGCTACAGGGTCCGGTACTAGCTCCTATAATTCACCCCTCCACTTT. It encodes CASDATGSGTSSYNSPLHF. Supplemented by reference TRBV28 and TRBJ1-6, the full variable domain reads DVKVTQSSRYLVKRTGEKVFLECVQDMDHENMFWYRQDPGLGLRLIYFSYDVKMKEKGDIPEGYSVSREKKERFSLILESASTNQTSMYLCASDATGSGTSSYNSPLHFGNGTRLTVT.

This clone was counted a single time. One junction end disagrees with the germline gene, perhaps due to a read error. V gene TRBV6-6 combines with J gene TRBJ1-1; D remains ambiguous. This CDR3 has 11 amino acids. CDR1 is MNHNY, CDR2 SVGAGI, per germline (reference sequence). CDR3 nucleotides: TGTGCCAGCAATTACTTAGATGAAGCTTTCTTT. Amino acids: CASNYLDEAFF.